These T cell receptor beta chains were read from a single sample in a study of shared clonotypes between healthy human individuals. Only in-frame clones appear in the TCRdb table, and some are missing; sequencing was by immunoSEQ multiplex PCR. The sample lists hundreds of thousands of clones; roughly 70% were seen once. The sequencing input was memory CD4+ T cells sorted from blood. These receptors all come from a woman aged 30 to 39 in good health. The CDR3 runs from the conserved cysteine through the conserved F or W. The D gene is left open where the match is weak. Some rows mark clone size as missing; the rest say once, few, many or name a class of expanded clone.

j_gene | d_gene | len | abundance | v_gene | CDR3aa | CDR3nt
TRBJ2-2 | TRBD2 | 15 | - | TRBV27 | CASSFSGRFTGELFF | TGTGCCAGCAGTTTTAGCGGGAGATTCACCGGGGAGCTGTTTTTT
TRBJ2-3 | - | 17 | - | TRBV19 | CASSPNRDPDWADTQYF | TGTGCCAGTAGCCCTAACCGGGACCCAGATTGGGCAGATACGCAGTATTTT
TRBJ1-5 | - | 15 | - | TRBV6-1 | CASIERGVRDQPQHF | TGTGCCAGCATCGAGAGGGGTGTTAGGGATCAGCCCCAGCATTTT
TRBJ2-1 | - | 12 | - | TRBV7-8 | CASSLIRNEQFF | TGTGCCAGCAGCTTAATTAGGAATGAGCAGTTCTTC
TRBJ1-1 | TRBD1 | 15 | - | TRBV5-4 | CASSLPTGATTEAFF | TGTGCCAGCAGCCTGCCGACAGGGGCTACCACTGAAGCTTTCTTT
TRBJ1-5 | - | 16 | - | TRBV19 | CASSMIGGYSNQPQHF | TGTGCCAGTAGTATGATAGGGGGGTACAGCAATCAGCCCCAGCATTTT
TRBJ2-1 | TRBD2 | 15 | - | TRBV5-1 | CASSFGLAGNNEQFF | TGCGCCAGCAGCTTCGGACTAGCGGGAAACAATGAGCAGTTCTTC
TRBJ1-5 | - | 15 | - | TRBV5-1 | CASSLEGGGNQPQHF | TGCGCCAGCAGCTTGGAAGGTGGAGGCAATCAGCCCCAGCATTTT
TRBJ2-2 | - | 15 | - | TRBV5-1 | CASRDSEFETGELFF | TGCGCCAGCAGGGATTCTGAGTTTGAGACCGGGGAGCTGTTTTTT
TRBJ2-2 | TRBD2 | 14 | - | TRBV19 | CASSKGGYTGELFF | TGTGCCAGTAGCAAGGGAGGGTACACCGGGGAGCTGTTTTTT
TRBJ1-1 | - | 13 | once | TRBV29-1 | CSVEERGHAEAFF | TGCAGCGTTGAAGAAAGGGGCCACGCTGAAGCTTTCTTT
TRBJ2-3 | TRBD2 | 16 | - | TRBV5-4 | CASSWTSGVLADTQYF | TGTGCCAGCAGCTGGACTAGCGGGGTTTTAGCAGATACGCAGTATTTT
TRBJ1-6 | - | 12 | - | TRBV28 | CASSTRDSPLHF | TGTGCCAGCAGCACCCGGGATTCACCCCTCCACTTT
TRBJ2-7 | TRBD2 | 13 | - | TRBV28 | CASGAGGQDEQYF | TGTGCCAGCGGAGCGGGAGGCCAGGACGAGCAGTACTTC
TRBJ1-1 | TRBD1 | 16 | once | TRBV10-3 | CAIRAGTGGYDTEAFF | TGTGCCATCAGGGCCGGGACAGGGGGTTATGACACTGAAGCTTTCTTT
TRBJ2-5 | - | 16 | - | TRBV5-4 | CASSLYVGSSQETQYF | TGTGCCAGCAGCTTGTACGTGGGCAGCTCCCAAGAGACCCAGTACTTC
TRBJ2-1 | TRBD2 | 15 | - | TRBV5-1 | CASSPSGRARDEQFF | TGCGCCAGCAGCCCGAGCGGGAGGGCCCGGGATGAGCAGTTCTTC
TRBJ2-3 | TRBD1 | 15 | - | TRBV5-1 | CASSLGTGTPDTQYF | TGCGCCAGCAGCTTAGGGACAGGGACCCCAGATACGCAGTATTTT
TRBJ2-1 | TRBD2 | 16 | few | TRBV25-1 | CASIPSGGSIYNEQFF | TGTGCCAGCATCCCTTCGGGCGGGAGTATCTACAATGAGCAGTTCTTC
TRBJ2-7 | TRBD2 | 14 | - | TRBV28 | CASSPKIAGDEQYF | TGTGCCAGCAGTCCCAAGATCGCGGGAGATGAGCAGTACTTC
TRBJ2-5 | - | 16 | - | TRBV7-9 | CASSRPRGGGSETQYF | TGTGCCAGCAGCAGGCCCCGGGGAGGGGGCAGTGAGACCCAGTACTTC
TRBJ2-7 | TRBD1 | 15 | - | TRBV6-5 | CASRPDRVSPYEQYF | TGTGCCAGCAGGCCGGACAGGGTTAGTCCCTACGAGCAGTACTTC
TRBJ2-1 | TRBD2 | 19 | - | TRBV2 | CASSDIRAGGRGSYNEQFF | TGTGCCAGCAGTGATATCCGAGCGGGAGGGCGGGGCTCCTACAATGAGCAGTTCTTC
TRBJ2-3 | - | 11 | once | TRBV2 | CATLERDTQYF | TGTGCCACCCTAGAGCGGGATACGCAGTATTTT
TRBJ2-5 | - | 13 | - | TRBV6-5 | CASSSGHLREQYF | TGTGCCAGCAGTTCGGGACACCTTCGAGAGCAGTACTTC
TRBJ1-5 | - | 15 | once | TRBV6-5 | CASSYDRYSNQPQHF | TGTGCCAGCAGTTATGACAGGTATAGCAATCAGCCCCAGCATTTT
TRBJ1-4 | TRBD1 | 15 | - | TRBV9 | CASSIRDSSNEKLFF | TGTGCCAGCAGCATCCGGGACAGTTCTAATGAAAAACTGTTTTTT
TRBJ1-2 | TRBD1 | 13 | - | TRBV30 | CAWSWDSNYGYTF | TGTGCCTGGAGCTGGGACAGTAACTATGGCTACACCTTC
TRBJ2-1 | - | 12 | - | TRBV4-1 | CASSQPRSKQFF | TGCGCCAGCAGCCAACCGCGGTCTAAGCAGTTCTTC
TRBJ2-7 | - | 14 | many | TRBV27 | CASRVQESSYEQYF | TGTGCCAGCAGGGTACAGGAGTCCTCCTACGAGCAGTACTTC
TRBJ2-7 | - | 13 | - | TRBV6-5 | CASSRDFRYEQYF | TGTGCCAGCAGTCGGGATTTTCGCTACGAGCAGTACTTC
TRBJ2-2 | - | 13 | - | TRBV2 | CASRPWVSGELFF | TGTGCCAGCCGGCCATGGGTTTCCGGGGAGCTGTTTTTT
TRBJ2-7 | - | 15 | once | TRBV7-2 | CASSSEHGRSYEQYF | TGTGCCAGCAGCTCGGAACATGGACGGTCCTACGAGCAGTACTTC
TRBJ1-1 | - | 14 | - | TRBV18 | CASSPGLENTEAFF | TGTGCCAGCTCACCAGGGCTCGAGAACACTGAAGCTTTCTTT
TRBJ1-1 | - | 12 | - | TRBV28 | CASKTGEPEAFF | TGTGCCAGCAAAACCGGCGAACCTGAAGCTTTCTTT
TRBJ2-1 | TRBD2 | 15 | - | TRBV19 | CASRSLAGGYNEQFF | TGTGCCAGTAGGTCTCTAGCGGGAGGGTACAATGAGCAGTTCTTC
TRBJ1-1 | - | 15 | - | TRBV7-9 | CASSLGQAYGTEAFF | TGTGCCAGCAGCTTAGGCCAGGCTTATGGCACTGAAGCTTTCTTT
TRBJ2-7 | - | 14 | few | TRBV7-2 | CASSLSSFGIEQYF | TGTGCCAGCAGCTTGTCTTCCTTCGGTATTGAGCAGTACTTC